The rows below give T cell receptor beta chains drawn from one sample of a study of blood T cell repertoires in COVID-19. Using immunoSEQ multiplex PCR, the repertoire was profiled, and TCRdb retains in-frame clones only, with some absent. The sample records some 51,000 clones, about 88% being singletons. Sequencing was performed on peripheral blood. These receptors originate from a man between 45 and 60 years old with active COVID-19. Both conserved end residues are part of each CDR3. Each record gives: clone size, V gene, J gene, D gene, CDR3 DNA, CDR3 protein. The D gene is left open where the match is weak. The listing skips clone size in some rows; elsewhere it reads once, few, many or a size class.

>NA|TRBV5-4|TRBJ2-5|TRBD2
TGTGCCAGCAGCTTAGGGACTAGCGGGGGAAAAGAGACCCAGTACTTC
CASSLGTSGGKETQYF
>NA|TRBV23-1|TRBJ2-3|TRBD1
TGCGCCAGCTATCGGGACAGGGGGACAGATACGCAGTATTTT
CASYRDRGTDTQYF
>NA|TRBV6-5|TRBJ2-1|NA
TGTGCCAGCAGGACGACTTACAATGAGCAGTTCTTC
CASRTTYNEQFF
>few|TRBV4-1|TRBJ2-7|NA
TGCGCCAGCAGCCAAGATTCGCGGGGCTACGAGCAGTACTTC
CASSQDSRGYEQYF
>NA|TRBV5-4|TRBJ1-1|TRBD1
TGTGCCAGCAGGGACAGGCGGAACACTGAAGCTTTCTTT
CASRDRRNTEAFF
>NA|TRBV19|TRBJ2-1|TRBD1
TGTGCCAGTAGTATTACCCTGAGGGGACAGGGGGCTTACAATGAGCAGTTCTTC
CASSITLRGQGAYNEQFF
>NA|TRBV11-2|TRBJ2-5|TRBD2
TGTGCCAGCAGCAAAAGCAGTCTAGCGGGGGGGCAGGAGACCCAGTACTTC
CASSKSSLAGGQETQYF
>NA|TRBV6-5|TRBJ2-5|TRBD2
TGTGCCAGCCGGGGGGGAGGAGAGACCCAGTACTTC
CASRGGGETQYF
>NA|TRBV19|TRBJ2-5|NA
TGTGCCAGTAGCCTATTTCCGAGGGAGACCCAGTACTTC
CASSLFPRETQYF
>few|TRBV4-1|TRBJ1-5|TRBD1
TGCGCCAGCAGCCCGACAGGGGCGGGTCAGCCCCAGCATTTT
CASSPTGAGQPQHF
>NA|TRBV19|TRBJ1-5|NA
TGTGCCAGTAGACACCGACTGTTAGATCAGCCCCAGCATTTT
CASRHRLLDQPQHF
>NA|TRBV6-5|TRBJ2-2|NA
TGTGCCAGCAGTTACTTCGCGTCGAACACCGGGGAGCTGTTTTTT
CASSYFASNTGELFF
>NA|TRBV12-3/TRBV12-4|TRBJ2-3|NA
TGTGCCAGCAGTTTACCGAGCACAGATACGCAGTATTTT
CASSLPSTDTQYF
>NA|TRBV7-2|TRBJ1-1|TRBD1
TGTGCCAGCAGCTTCGAGACAGGGCGCGGCACTGAAGCTTTCTTT
CASSFETGRGTEAFF
>NA|TRBV7-2|TRBJ1-5|NA
TGTGCCAGCAGCTTATCTAGTAGCAATCAGCCCCAGCATTTT
CASSLSSSNQPQHF
>NA|TRBV6-6|TRBJ1-2|TRBD1
TGTGCCAGCACCCTACAGACAGGGACCTATGGCTACACCTTC
CASTLQTGTYGYTF
>NA|TRBV3-1/TRBV3-2|TRBJ1-1|NA
TGTGCCAGTTCCCTAGGCGGCCTGAACACTGAAGCTTTCTTT
CASSLGGLNTEAFF
>NA|TRBV7-9|TRBJ2-3|TRBD2
TGTGCCAGCAGCTTAACAGCGGGGGGTGATACGCAGTATTTT
CASSLTAGGDTQYF
>NA|TRBV19|TRBJ2-3|TRBD2
TGTGCCAGTAGTCTCTGGACGGGCGGGGGGGCAAGAGATACGCAGTATTTT
CASSLWTGGGARDTQYF
>NA|TRBV5-4|TRBJ1-3|TRBD1
TGTGCCAGCAGCACCCGGGACAGGGATGCCGGAAACACCATATATTTT
CASSTRDRDAGNTIYF
>NA|TRBV19|TRBJ2-5|NA
TGTGCCAGTACCCCCGGGCGGGTAGGAGAGACCCAGTACTTC
CASTPGRVGETQYF
>NA|TRBV5-1|TRBJ2-1|NA
TGCGCCAGCAGCTTGAGGGGGAGGGTCTCGGATGAGCAGTTCTTC
CASSLRGRVSDEQFF
>NA|TRBV6-1|TRBJ1-5|NA
TGTGCCAGCAGTGAGGCATATAGCAATCAGCCCCAGCATTTT
CASSEAYSNQPQHF
>NA|TRBV10-2|TRBJ2-3|NA
TGCGCCACCCATTTCTCCACCAGCGGATCCACAGATACGCAGTATTTT
CATHFSTSGSTDTQYF
>NA|TRBV7-9|TRBJ1-1|NA
TGTGCCAGCAGCCTTACGAGAGACAGGTCCTTGAACACTGAAGCTTTCTTT
CASSLTRDRSLNTEAFF
>NA|TRBV5-1|TRBJ2-5|TRBD2
TGCGCCAGCAGCTTGGTAGCGGGGGCCCTAGAGACCCAGTACTTC
CASSLVAGALETQYF
>NA|TRBV9|TRBJ2-2|NA
TGTGCCAGCAGCAACCGGGAGCCCGCGAACACCGGGGAGCTGTTTTTT
CASSNREPANTGELFF
>NA|TRBV7-8|TRBJ2-5|TRBD1
TGTGCCAGCAGCTTATCTAGGGGACAGGACAAAGAGACCCAGTACTTC
CASSLSRGQDKETQYF
>NA|TRBV20-1|TRBJ2-5|NA
TGCAGTGCTCACTCAGAGACCCAGTACTTC
CSAHSETQYF
>NA|TRBV9|TRBJ1-2|TRBD1
TGTGCCAGCAGCGTAGGGAGGACAGGGGGTCGCTACACCTTC
CASSVGRTGGRYTF
>NA|TRBV12-3/TRBV12-4|TRBJ2-3|NA
TGTGCCAGCACGAGAGGATATGCAGATACGCAGTATTTT
CASTRGYADTQYF
>NA|TRBV9|TRBJ1-1|TRBD1
TGTGCCAGCAGCATCCTCCCGGGGACAGGGAGTGAGGCGGACACTGAAGCTTTCTTT
CASSILPGTGSEADTEAFF
>NA|TRBV6-4|TRBJ2-3|TRBD2
TGTGCCAGCAGTGACCTAGCGGGGTCCACAGATACGCAGTATTTT
CASSDLAGSTDTQYF
>NA|TRBV12-5|TRBJ2-7|TRBD1
TGTGCTAGTGGCCCCGGACAGGGACCGTACGAGCAGTACTTC
CASGPGQGPYEQYF
>once|TRBV27|TRBJ2-1|TRBD2
TGTGCCAGCAGTTTATTGGGACTAGCGGTCAATGAGCAGTTCTTC
CASSLLGLAVNEQFF